This T cell receptor beta chain derives from a study of T cell repertoires in cytomegalovirus infection. Study-wide context: Recently identified HLA-C-restricted CMV epitopes were among the peptides used. Public TCR beta signatures marked donors with CMV infection and the matching HLA. Findings of the study overall: HLA-C-restricted CMV-specific TCR beta clonotypes were dominant in the ex vivo response.

On this clonotype itself: Its antigen is unidentified.

V lost 4 bases, J lost 0 bases, and 16 bases lay in between. CDR3 length equals 17 residues. The germline CDR1 and CDR2 sequences are SGHDT and YYEEEE. TCRdb used MiXCR to reprocess the reads, holding one entry per CDR3 protein. The sample lists about 770,000 distinct CDR3 sequences, 29% occurring once. The sequence was obtained from a human donor in good health (CMV status not recorded). Some clones in this sample may be carry-over from other donors' samples. The V and J genes are TRBV5-6 and TRBJ2-2; possible D gene TRBD2, 5 bases. Specimen: cultured CD8+ T cells from PBMCs, collected from culture after CMV antigen stimulation. The CDR3 region is CASSGRFGNTNTGELFF. The DNA of the CDR3 is TGTGCCAGCAGCGGACGCTTCGGGAACACGAACACCGGGGAGCTGTTTTTT.